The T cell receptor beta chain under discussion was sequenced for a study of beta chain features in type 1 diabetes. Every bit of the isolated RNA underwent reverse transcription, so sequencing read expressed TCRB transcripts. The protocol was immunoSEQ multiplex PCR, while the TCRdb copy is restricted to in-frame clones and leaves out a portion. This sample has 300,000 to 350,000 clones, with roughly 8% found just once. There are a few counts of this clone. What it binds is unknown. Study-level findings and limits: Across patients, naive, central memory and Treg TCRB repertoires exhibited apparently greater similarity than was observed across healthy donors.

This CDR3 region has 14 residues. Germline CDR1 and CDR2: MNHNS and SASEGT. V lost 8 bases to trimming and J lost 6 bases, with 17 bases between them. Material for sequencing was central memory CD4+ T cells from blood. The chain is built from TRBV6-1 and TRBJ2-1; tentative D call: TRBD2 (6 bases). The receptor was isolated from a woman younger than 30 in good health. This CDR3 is CASLPGLLSNEQFF. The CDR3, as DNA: TGTGCCAGCTTACCGGGACTCCTCAGCAATGAGCAGTTCTTC.